Listed here is a single T cell receptor (beta chain). Lymphocytes from graft epithelium and lamina propria were isolated. TCRdb's copy holds only in-frame clones and misses some; the assay was immunoSEQ multiplex PCR. The repertoire holds roughly 1,500 clones, with around three quarters as singletons. CDR3 length: 13 amino acids. Germline V gene lookup returns CDR1 SGHRS and CDR2 YFSETQ. The V and J ends lost 2 bases and 1 base respectively, with 6 bases between them. The sample is drawn from a study of graft-versus-host responses after intestinal transplantation. Across the whole study: All recipients were given anti-thymocyte globulin induction, and tacrolimus and steroids were then administered for 3 to 4 years.

The V gene is TRBV5-1, the J gene TRBJ1-1, with D unresolved. The sample consisted of ileum tissue, taken about 500 days after transplant. The sequence derives from a human patient who received an intestinal transplant, so some T cells may come from the graft donor. The CDR3 DNA is TGCGCCAGCAGCTTAGGCACGAACACTGAAGCTTTCTTT. This encodes CASSLGTNTEAFF.